The source of this TCR beta chain is a study of cytomegalovirus exposure and HLA in healthy donors. Overall study results and limits: 87-base-pair reads could not separate some V segments, including TRBV6-2 and TRBV6-3.

In the PCR, 60 Vbeta and 13 Jbeta primers were used. Using immunoSEQ multiplex PCR, the repertoire was profiled, and TCRdb retains in-frame clones only, with some absent. The sample carries about 190,000 clones, 75% to 90% recorded once. The germline CDR1 and CDR2 sequences are LNHDA and SQIVND (reference sequence). The CDR3 runs to 13 residues. V gave up 4 bases and J gave up 3 bases, with 10 bases separating them. Concerning this clone: The target antigen is unknown.

Sequencing was done on a sample of PBMCs. The chain employs TRBV19 and TRBJ2-7; D call uncertain. The TCR originated in a young woman in good health and CMV-seronegative. CDR3 in amino acids: CASSTSQDYEQYF. The CDR3 nucleotides read TGTGCCAGTAGTACGTCCCAGGACTACGAGCAGTACTTC.